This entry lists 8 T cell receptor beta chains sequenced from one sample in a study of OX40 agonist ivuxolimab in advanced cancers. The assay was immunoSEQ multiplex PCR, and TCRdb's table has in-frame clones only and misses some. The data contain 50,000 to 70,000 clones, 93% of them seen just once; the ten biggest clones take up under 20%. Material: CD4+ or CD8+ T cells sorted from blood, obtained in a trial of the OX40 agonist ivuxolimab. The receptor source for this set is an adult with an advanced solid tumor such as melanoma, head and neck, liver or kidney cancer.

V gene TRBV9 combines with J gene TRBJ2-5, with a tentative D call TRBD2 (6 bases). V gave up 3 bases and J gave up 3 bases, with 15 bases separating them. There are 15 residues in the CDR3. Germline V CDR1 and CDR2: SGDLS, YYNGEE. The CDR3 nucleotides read TGTGCCAGCAGCGGGGGGAGGATCACAAAAGAGACCCAGTACTTC. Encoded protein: CASSGGRITKETQYF.

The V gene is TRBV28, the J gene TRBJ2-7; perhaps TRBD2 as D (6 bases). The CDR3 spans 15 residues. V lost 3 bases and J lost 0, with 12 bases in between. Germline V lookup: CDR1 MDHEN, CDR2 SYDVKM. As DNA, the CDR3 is TGTGCCAGCAGTTTGTGGAGGGGCCTCTCCTACGAGCAGTACTTC. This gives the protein CASSLWRGLSYEQYF.

CDR3: CASSPVPRTSGSRPDTQYF. As DNA, the CDR3 is TGTGCCAGCAGTCCGGTCCCTCGGACTAGCGGGAGTAGGCCAGATACGCAGTATTTT. The chain carries TRBV28 and TRBJ2-3; 13 nucleotides match TRBD2. The trim removed 5 bases at V and 4 bases at J, leaving 15 bases unmatched. The CDR3 runs to 19 residues. Germline V gives CDR1 MDHEN, CDR2 SYDVKM.

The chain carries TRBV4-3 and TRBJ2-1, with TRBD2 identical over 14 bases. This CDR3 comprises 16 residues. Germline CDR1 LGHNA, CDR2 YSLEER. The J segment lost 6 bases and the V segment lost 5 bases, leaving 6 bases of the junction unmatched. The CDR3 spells CASSAGLAGVSNEQFF. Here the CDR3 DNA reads TGCGCCAGCAGCGCGGGACTAGCGGGAGTAAGCAATGAGCAGTTCTTC.

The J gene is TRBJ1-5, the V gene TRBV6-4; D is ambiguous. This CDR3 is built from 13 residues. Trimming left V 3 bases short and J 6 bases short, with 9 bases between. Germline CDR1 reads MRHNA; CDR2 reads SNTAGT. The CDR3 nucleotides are TGTGCCAGCAGTGAGACTTTGGGTCAGCCCCAGCATTTT. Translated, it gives CASSETLGQPQHF.

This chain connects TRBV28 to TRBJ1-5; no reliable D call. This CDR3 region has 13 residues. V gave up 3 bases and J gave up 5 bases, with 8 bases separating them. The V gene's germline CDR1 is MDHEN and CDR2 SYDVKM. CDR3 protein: CASSLTWDQPQHF. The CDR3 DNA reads TGTGCCAGCAGTTTGACCTGGGATCAGCCCCAGCATTTT.

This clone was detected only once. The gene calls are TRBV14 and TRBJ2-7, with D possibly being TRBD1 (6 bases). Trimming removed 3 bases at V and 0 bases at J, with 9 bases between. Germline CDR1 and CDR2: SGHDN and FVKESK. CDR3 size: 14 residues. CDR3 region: CASSQTGFSYEQYF. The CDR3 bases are TGTGCCAGCAGCCAGACAGGATTCTCCTACGAGCAGTACTTC.

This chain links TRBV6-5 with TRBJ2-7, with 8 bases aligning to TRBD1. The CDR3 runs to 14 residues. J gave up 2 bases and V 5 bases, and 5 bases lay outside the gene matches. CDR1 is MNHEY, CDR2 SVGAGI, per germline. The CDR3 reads CASSGLGQAYEQYF. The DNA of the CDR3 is TGTGCCAGCAGTGGTCTGGGACAGGCCTACGAGCAGTACTTC.